The TCR beta chain under discussion was sequenced for a study of blood T cell repertoires in COVID-19. This CDR3 spans 15 amino acids. CDR1 is KGHSH and CDR2 is LQKENI in the germline V gene. V lost 1 base and J 1 base, leaving 10 bases between the germline ends. Profiling relied on immunoSEQ multiplex PCR, and the TCRdb table lists in-frame clones only, not all of them. The repertoire includes about 95,000 clones, about four fifths of them detected once, and roughly 4.8% sits in the top ten. This TCR derives from a man older than 75 with COVID-19, enrolled during active disease. V and J are TRBV18 and TRBJ2-5; D unclear. Sequences were obtained from peripheral blood. The CDR3 here is CASSPLLNSQETQYF. CDR3 nucleotides: TGTGCCAGCTCACCACTCCTGAACAGCCAAGAGACCCAGTACTTC.